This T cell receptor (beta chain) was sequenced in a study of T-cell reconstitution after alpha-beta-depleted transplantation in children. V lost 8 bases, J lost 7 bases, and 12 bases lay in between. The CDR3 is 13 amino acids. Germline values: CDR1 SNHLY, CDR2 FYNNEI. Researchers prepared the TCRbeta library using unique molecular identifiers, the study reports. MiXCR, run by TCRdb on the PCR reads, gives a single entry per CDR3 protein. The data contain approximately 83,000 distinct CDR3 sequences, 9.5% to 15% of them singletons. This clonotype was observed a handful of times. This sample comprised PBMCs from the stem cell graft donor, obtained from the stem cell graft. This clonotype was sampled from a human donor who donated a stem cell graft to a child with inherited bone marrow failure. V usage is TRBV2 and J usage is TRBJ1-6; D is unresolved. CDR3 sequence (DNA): TGTGCCAGCGGTCGGCGAGAGAATTCACCCCTCCACTTT. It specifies CASGRRENSPLHF.